This T cell receptor beta chain was observed in a study of blood T cell repertoires in COVID-19. Study details: Sites across the United States, Italy and Spain contributed samples from acute and convalescent COVID-19. Sample material is recorded as cDNA or gDNA derived from T cells, B-cell-depleted T cells, or PBMCs.

CDR1 and CDR2 (germline): KGHSH, LQKENI. The CDR3 covers 13 residues. The V gene lost 2 bases and the J gene lost 3 bases, with 7 bases spanning the gap. Original processing methods: Amplification of reference gene primers was used by the study to estimate nucleated cell counts. Using immunoSEQ multiplex PCR, the repertoire was profiled, and TCRdb retains in-frame clones only, with some absent. V, J and clone size were drawn from that table, and D and trimming were deduced from the DNA. The repertoire holds about 200,000 clones, with 86% as singletons. This sequence originates from a woman in her seventies with acute or convalescent COVID-19. Sequenced input: peripheral blood. The chain is built from TRBV18 and TRBJ2-5; D uncertain. The CDR3 reads CASSPSHKETQYF. The CDR3 DNA is TGTGCCAGCTCACCATCGCACAAAGAGACCCAGTACTTC.